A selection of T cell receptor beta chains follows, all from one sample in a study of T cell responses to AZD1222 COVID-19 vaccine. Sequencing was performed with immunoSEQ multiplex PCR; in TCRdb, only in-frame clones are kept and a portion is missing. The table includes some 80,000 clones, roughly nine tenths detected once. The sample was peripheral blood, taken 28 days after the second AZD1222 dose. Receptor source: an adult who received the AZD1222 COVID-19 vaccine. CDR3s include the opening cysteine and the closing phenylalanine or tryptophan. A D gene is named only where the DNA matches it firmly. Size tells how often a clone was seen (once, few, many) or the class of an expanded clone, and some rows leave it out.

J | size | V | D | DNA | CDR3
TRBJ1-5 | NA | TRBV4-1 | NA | TGCGCCAGCAGCCAAGCCGACGATCAGCCCCAGCATTTT | CASSQADDQPQHF
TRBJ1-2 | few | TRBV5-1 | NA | TGCGCCAGCGCCCCCGATGTGGATGGCTACACCTTC | CASAPDVDGYTF
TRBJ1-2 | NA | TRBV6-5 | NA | TGTGCCAGCGTAAGGAGGATAAACTATGGCTACACCTTC | CASVRRINYGYTF
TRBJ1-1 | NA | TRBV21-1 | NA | TGTGCCAGCAGCAAAGATGACAGGCTGAACACTGAAGCTTTCTTT | CASSKDDRLNTEAFF
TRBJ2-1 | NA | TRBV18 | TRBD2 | TGTGCCAGCTCATCCAGAGCGGGGGCCTCCTACAATGAGCAGTTCTTC | CASSSRAGASYNEQFF
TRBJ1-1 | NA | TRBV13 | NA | TGTGCCAGCAGCTTACGGGAACTGACGACTGAAGCTTTCTTT | CASSLRELTTEAFF
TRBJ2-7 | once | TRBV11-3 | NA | TGTGCCACCAGGGATGTCGGGACGGGGCAGTACTTC | CATRDVGTGQYF
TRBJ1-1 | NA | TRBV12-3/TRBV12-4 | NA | TGTGCCAGCAGTTTAGAAGGCACTGAAGCTTTCTTT | CASSLEGTEAFF
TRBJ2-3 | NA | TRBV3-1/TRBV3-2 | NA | TGTGCCAGCAGCCCGACGGCTGGTAGCACAGATACGCAGTATTTT | CASSPTAGSTDTQYF
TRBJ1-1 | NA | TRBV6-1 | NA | TGTGCCAGCAGTGATTCGGTGAACACTGAAGCTTTCTTT | CASSDSVNTEAFF
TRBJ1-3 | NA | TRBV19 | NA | TGTGCCAGCGGCCCTTTCTTGGACACCATATATTTT | CASGPFLDTIYF
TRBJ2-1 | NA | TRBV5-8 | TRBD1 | TGTGCCACCATAAACCCGGACAGGTCGCCCTACAATGAGCAGTTCTTC | CATINPDRSPYNEQFF
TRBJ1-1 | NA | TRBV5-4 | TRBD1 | TGTGCCAGCAGCCCTAGGGACAGGGGGAGTAACACTGAAGCTTTCTTT | CASSPRDRGSNTEAFF
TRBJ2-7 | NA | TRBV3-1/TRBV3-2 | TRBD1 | TGTGCCAGCAGGACAGACAGGGGAGCCTACGAGCAGTACTTC | CASRTDRGAYEQYF
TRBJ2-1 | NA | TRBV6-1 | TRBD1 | TGTGCCAGCAGTGAAGCGCTAGACAGGGGGCGTCAGTTCTTC | CASSEALDRGRQFF
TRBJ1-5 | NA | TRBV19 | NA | TGTGCCAGTAGTCCTCGGGGGGTAGGGGTATTGCAGCCCCAGCATTTT | CASSPRGVGVLQPQHF
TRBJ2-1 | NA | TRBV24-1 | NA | TGTGCCACCAGTGACCCCTCGTCCGGGTTAACCTACAATGAGCAGTTCTTC | CATSDPSSGLTYNEQFF
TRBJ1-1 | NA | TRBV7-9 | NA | TGTGCCAGCAGCTTAGATAAGGACGAAGCTTTCTTT | CASSLDKDEAFF
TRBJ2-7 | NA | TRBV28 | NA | TGTGCCAGCAGTTCACTAGGGGGGAGGAACGAGCAGTACTTC | CASSSLGGRNEQYF
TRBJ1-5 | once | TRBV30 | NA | TGTGCCTGGAGCGCTGCGACTCGCAATCAGCCCCAGCATTTT | CAWSAATRNQPQHF
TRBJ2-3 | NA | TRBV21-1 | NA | TGTGCCAGCAGCATTCGTTTAACAGGGGCGGGCACAGATACGCAGTATTTT | CASSIRLTGAGTDTQYF
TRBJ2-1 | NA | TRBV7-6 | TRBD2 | TGTGCCAGCAGCTTACCGGCTAGCGGGAGCTACAATGAGCAGTTCTTC | CASSLPASGSYNEQFF
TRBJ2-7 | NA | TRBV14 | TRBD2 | TGTGCCAGCAGCCAAGATCCCACCTACGCGGGGGTGAGCTCCTACGAGCAGTACTTC | CASSQDPTYAGVSSYEQYF
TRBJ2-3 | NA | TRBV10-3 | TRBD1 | TGTGCCATCCGAGGGGGCCTAGACGCAGATACGCAGTATTTT | CAIRGGLDADTQYF
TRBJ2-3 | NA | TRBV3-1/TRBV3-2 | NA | TGTGCCAGCAGCCAAGTAAGGGCAGATACGCAGTATTTT | CASSQVRADTQYF
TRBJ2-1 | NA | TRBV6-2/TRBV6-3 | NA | TGTGCCAGCAGCAGGACACACAAAGCCTACAATGAGCAGTTCTTC | CASSRTHKAYNEQFF
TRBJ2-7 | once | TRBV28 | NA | TGTGCCAGCAGTTTGTCCGGGACGGGGGACTACGAGCAGTACTTC | CASSLSGTGDYEQYF
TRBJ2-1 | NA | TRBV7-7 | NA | TGTGCCAGCAGCCTGCTGACGGGGCCTTACAATGAGCAGTTCTTC | CASSLLTGPYNEQFF
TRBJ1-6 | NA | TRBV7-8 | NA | TGTGCCACACGAAACAGGGCGTCACCCCTCCACTTT | CATRNRASPLHF
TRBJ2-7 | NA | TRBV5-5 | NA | TGTGCCAGCAGCTTACAGGGCTACGAGCAGTACTTC | CASSLQGYEQYF
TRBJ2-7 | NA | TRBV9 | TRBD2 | TGTGCCAGCAGCGTAACTAGCGGTTGGGGCGAGCAGTACTTC | CASSVTSGWGEQYF
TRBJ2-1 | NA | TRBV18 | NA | TGTGCCAGCAAAATACTTGGGGCAGGATACAATGAGCAGTTCTTC | CASKILGAGYNEQFF
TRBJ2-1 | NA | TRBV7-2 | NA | TGTGCCAGCAGCTTAGGTGGAGGCCTCTCCTACAATGAGCAGTTCTTC | CASSLGGGLSYNEQFF
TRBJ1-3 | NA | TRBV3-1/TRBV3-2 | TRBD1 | TGTGCCAGCAGCCAAACGGCAGGGGGCTCTGGAAACACCATATATTTT | CASSQTAGGSGNTIYF
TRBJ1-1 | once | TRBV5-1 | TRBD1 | TGCGCCAGCAGCTGGACAGGGGGCGAAGCTTTCTTT | CASSWTGGEAFF
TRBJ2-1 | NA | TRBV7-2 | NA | TGTGCCAGCAGCTTAGCGAGTCCGCCCGATGAGCAGTTCTTC | CASSLASPPDEQFF
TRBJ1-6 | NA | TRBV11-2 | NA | TGTGCCAGCAGCGTACAGGGAGGTGCTTCACCCCTCCACTTT | CASSVQGGASPLHF
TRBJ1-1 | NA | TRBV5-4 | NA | TGTGCCAGCAGCAGGCGGGCCTCGGAGAACACTGAAGCTTTCTTT | CASSRRASENTEAFF
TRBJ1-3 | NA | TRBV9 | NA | TGTGCCAGCAGCGTTCTCGATGATGACACCATATATTTT | CASSVLDDDTIYF
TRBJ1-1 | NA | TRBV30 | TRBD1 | TGTGCCTGGAGCAGGCTTGGGACAGCGGTAGCTGAAGCTTTCTTT | CAWSRLGTAVAEAFF
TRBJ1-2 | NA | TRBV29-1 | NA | TGCAGCGTTGGGACCCCTATCTACTTGGGCTACACCTTC | CSVGTPIYLGYTF
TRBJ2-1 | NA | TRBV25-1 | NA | TGTGCCAGCGATCACTCGAGCTCCTACAATGAGCAGTTCTTC | CASDHSSSYNEQFF
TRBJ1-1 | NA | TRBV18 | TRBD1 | TGTGCCAGCTCCCACACTGGGACAGGCGAGGGTGGAACTGAAGCTTTCTTT | CASSHTGTGEGGTEAFF
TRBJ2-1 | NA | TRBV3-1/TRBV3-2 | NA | TGTGCCAGCAGCCAGGGGATCTACAATGAGCAGTTCTTC | CASSQGIYNEQFF
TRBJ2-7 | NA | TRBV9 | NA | TGTGCCAGCAGCCCACGGGGACTTTCGGTCTACGAGCAGTACTTC | CASSPRGLSVYEQYF
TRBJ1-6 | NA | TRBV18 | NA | TGTGCCAGCTCACCTATAGCAGGGGACGGTTCACCCCTCCACTTT | CASSPIAGDGSPLHF
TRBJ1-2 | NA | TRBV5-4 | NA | TGTGCCAGCAGCCCCCTAGGGGGTGTGAACTATGGCTACACCTTC | CASSPLGGVNYGYTF
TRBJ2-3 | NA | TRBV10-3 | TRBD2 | TGTGCCATCAGTGAGCCCGAGCGGGGATCTACAGATACGCAGTATTTT | CAISEPERGSTDTQYF
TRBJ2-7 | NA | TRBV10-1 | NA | TGCGCCAGCATATACATAACTCGCTACGAGCAGTACTTC | CASIYITRYEQYF
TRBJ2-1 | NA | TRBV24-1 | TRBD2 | TGTGCCACCAGTGACCAGACTAGCCGGAGCTCCTACAATGAGCAGTTCTTC | CATSDQTSRSSYNEQFF
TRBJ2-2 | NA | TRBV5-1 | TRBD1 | TGCGCCAGCAGCCCAGGGACAGGGGTTCACGGGGAGCTGTTTTTT | CASSPGTGVHGELFF
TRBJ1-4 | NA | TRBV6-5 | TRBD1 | TGTGCCAGCAGTTTTGACAGGGGAGGAAAACTGTTTTTT | CASSFDRGGKLFF
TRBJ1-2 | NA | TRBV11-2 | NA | TGTGCCAGCAGCTTATGGGTCGTTGGCTACACCTTC | CASSLWVVGYTF
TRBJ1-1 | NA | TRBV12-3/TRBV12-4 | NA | TGTGCCAGCAGTTTCAATCAGGGCACTGAAGCTTTCTTT | CASSFNQGTEAFF
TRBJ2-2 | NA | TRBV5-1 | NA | TGCGCCAGCAGTTCCCGAAGGCCCGCGAACACCGGGGAGCTGTTTTTT | CASSSRRPANTGELFF
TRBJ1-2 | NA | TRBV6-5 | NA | TGTGCCAGCAGTTATGGCAGGGACCACTATGGCTACACCTTC | CASSYGRDHYGYTF
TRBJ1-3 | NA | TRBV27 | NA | TGTGCCAGCAGTTCCACAAGTCCAGGAAACACCATATATTTT | CASSSTSPGNTIYF
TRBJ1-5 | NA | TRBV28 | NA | TGTGCCAGCAGGCAACAGGTACAGCCCCAGCATTTT | CASRQQVQPQHF
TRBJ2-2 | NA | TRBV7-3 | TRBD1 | TGTGCCAGCAGCTTAACATCTAATAGAATTGGGACAGGGACCAACACCGGGGAGCTGTTTTTT | CASSLTSNRIGTGTNTGELFF